One sample yielded the 20 T cell receptor beta chains listed below, sequenced in a study of T cells in Graves' hyperthyroidism and ophthalmopathy. Amplification of TCR beta CDR3 regions used RNA as the template. Primed by the HTBI set, a first-round RT-PCR was run on the TCR CDR3. MiXCR, applied by TCRdb to the multiplex PCR reads, yields one record per CDR3 protein. Here the sample spans some 320,000 distinct CDR3 sequences, roughly 13% being singletons. Sequenced sample: blood. These receptors were obtained from a woman aged 40 to 50 with Graves' ophthalmopathy.

CDR3 protein: CASSPSGQQEFSGNTIYF. DNA for the CDR3: TGCGCCAGCAGCCCGTCGGGACAGCAAGAATTCTCTGGAAACACCATATATTTT. This chain links TRBV5-1 with TRBJ1-3; 7 bases map to TRBD1. This CDR3 contains 18 residues. Germline V lookup: CDR1 SGHRS, CDR2 YFSETQ. After removal of 4 bases from V and 0 bases from J, the junction contained 13 bases not matched to a gene.

The rearrangement links TRBV3-1 to TRBJ2-7, with D possibly being TRBD1 or TRBD2 (6 bases each). This CDR3 is 16 amino acids long. Trimming stripped 3 bases from V and 5 bases from J, with 20 bases between. Germline loops: CDR1 LGHDT, CDR2 YNNKEL (reference sequence). The DNA of the CDR3 is TGTGCCAGCAGCCAGACGACGGGGGCGTCGTGGCACGAGCAGTACTTC. Translation gives CASSQTTGASWHEQYF.

This clonotype was counted ten times or more. This chain uses TRBV6-4 with TRBJ1-5; D not certain. The CDR3 has 16 amino acids. Trimming cost V 0 bases and J 0 bases, with 9 bases left between them. The germline gives CDR1 MRHNA, CDR2 SNTAGT. In DNA, the CDR3 is TGTGCCAGCAGTGACTCGTCCGACTCTAGCAATCAGCCCCAGCATTTT. It specifies CASSDSSDSSNQPQHF.

This clonotype was seen a handful of times. The chain recombines TRBV7-9 with TRBJ1-2; D not resolved. Germline V gives CDR1 SEHNR, CDR2 FQNEAQ (reference sequence). V lost 6 bases and J lost 2, with 13 bases in between. The CDR3 has 14 amino acids. CDR3 loop: CASRRTEQNYGYTF. CDR3 sequence (DNA): TGTGCCAGCAGAAGGACGGAACAGAACTATGGCTACACCTTC.

This clonotype was detected only a few times. This chain connects TRBV4-1 to TRBJ1-1; D remains unclear. V shed 0 bases and J shed 1 base, with 9 bases lying between them. The CDR3 length is 15 residues. The germline CDR1 and CDR2 sequences are MGHRA and YSYEKL. The CDR3 loop is CASSQDWPKNTEAFF. In nucleotides, the CDR3 is TGCGCCAGCAGCCAAGACTGGCCGAAGAACACTGAAGCTTTCTTT.

This clonotype occurred many times. V usage is TRBV20-1 and J usage is TRBJ2-5; 10 nucleotides agree with TRBD1. The trim removed 5 bases at V and 4 bases at J, leaving 10 bases unmatched. Per germline, CDR1 DFQATT and CDR2 SNEGSKA (reference sequence). The CDR3 extends over 15 amino acids. CDR3 sequence: CSADVGTGESETQYF. CDR3 DNA sequence: TGCAGTGCTGATGTTGGGACAGGGGAATCAGAGACCCAGTACTTC.

The chain links TRBV7-8 to TRBJ2-5; D is possibly TRBD2 (7 bases). The germline V and J ends were trimmed by 4 bases and 2 bases, with 20 bases remaining between them. This CDR3 has 17 residues. In germline, CDR1 is SGHVS, CDR2 FQNEAQ. CDR3 nucleotide sequence: TGTGCCAGCAGCTGGGGATCTCGGGGGGCTACGCAAGAGACCCAGTACTTC. Residues: CASSWGSRGATQETQYF. Full variable domain (missing parts from reference TRBV7-8 and TRBJ2-5): GAGVSQSPRYKVAKRGQDVALRCDPISGHVSLFWYQQALGQGPEFLTYFQNEAQLDKSGLPSDRFFAERPEGSVSTLKIQRTQQEDSAVYLCASSWGSRGATQETQYFGPGTRLLVL.

This clonotype was found many times. V gene TRBV20-1 combines with J gene TRBJ2-7, with 9 bases lining up with TRBD1. CDR1 DFQATT and CDR2 SNEGSKA come from the germline V gene (reference sequence). The V segment lost 1 base and the J segment 2 bases; nucleotides outside the gene matches: 6. The CDR3 is 15 residues long. CDR3 residues: CSARARDRATYEQYF. The CDR3 DNA is TGCAGTGCTAGAGCCCGGGACAGGGCCACCTACGAGCAGTACTTC.

V gene TRBV6-5 combines with J gene TRBJ2-3, with 16 bases aligning to TRBD2. J gave up 2 bases and V 0 bases, and 5 bases lay outside the gene matches. The CDR3 has 19 amino acids. CDR1 is MNHEY and CDR2 is SVGAGI in the germline V gene. The CDR3 is CASSYSGTSGGVNTDTQYF. For the CDR3, the DNA is TGTGCCAGCAGTTACTCCGGGACTAGCGGGGGGGTGAACACAGATACGCAGTATTTT.

This clonotype was observed at least ten times. The J gene is TRBJ2-2, the V gene TRBV28; 10 bases align to TRBD2. V was pared by 4 bases and J by 5 bases, with 10 bases of the junction left unmatched. CDR1 is MDHEN, CDR2 SYDVKM, per germline. This CDR3 has 17 amino acids. The CDR3 region is CASSSVGLAGDTGELFF. The CDR3 DNA reads TGTGCCAGCAGTTCAGTCGGGCTAGCGGGAGATACCGGGGAGCTGTTTTTT.

Note on this clonotype: A much larger clone differs by one base, so this may be a read error. In DNA, the CDR3 is TGTACCAGCAGCCTGCTAGCGGGAGCACCTGAGCAGTTCTTC. This sequence encodes CTSSLLAGAPEQFF. The chain joins TRBV12-3 or TRBV12-4 to TRBJ2-1; 10 nucleotides match TRBD2. This CDR3 region has 14 residues.

The V and J genes are TRBV19 and TRBJ2-7; D possibly corresponds to TRBD1 (5 bases). The germline V gene has CDR1 LNHDA and CDR2 SQIVND (reference sequence). The ends were cut back, 9 bases at V and 9 bases at J, with 15 bases in the middle. The CDR3 has 11 residues. The CDR3 loop is CASATEDTQYF. As DNA, the CDR3 is TGTGCCAGCGCGACAGAGGACACGCAGTACTTC.

This clonotype was observed a few times. This chain joins TRBV7-9 and TRBJ1-4; a possible D gene is TRBD1 (5 bases). CDR3 length: 14 residues. V was shortened by 3 bases and J by 0 bases, with 5 bases between the two germline ends. Per germline, CDR1 SEHNR and CDR2 FQNEAQ (reference sequence). The CDR3 nucleotides are TGTGCCAGCAGCTTGGGGGCAACTAATGAAAAACTGTTTTTT. This gives the protein CASSLGATNEKLFF.

This sequence joins TRBV6-2 or TRBV6-3 and TRBJ2-3; 7 bases fit TRBD1. Germline V gives CDR1 MNHEY, CDR2 SVGEGT. The J segment lost 3 bases and the V segment lost 0 bases, leaving 6 bases of the junction unmatched. This CDR3 is built from 16 residues. The CDR3 region is CASSYSRQGETDTQYF. The CDR3 DNA reads TGTGCCAGCAGTTACTCGAGGCAGGGGGAGACAGATACGCAGTATTTT.

This clonotype was seen repeatedly, ten times or more. The rearrangement uses TRBV5-6 and TRBJ1-1, with no clear D. CDR1 SGHDT and CDR2 YYEEEE come from the germline V gene. This CDR3 contains 15 residues. Trimming shortened V by 2 bases and J by 5 bases, and 16 bases separated the two germline ends. In DNA form, the CDR3 reads TGTGCCAGCAGCTTTGCTCCGGGTAGTTATACTGAAGCTTTCTTT. Protein sequence: CASSFAPGSYTEAFF.

This clonotype has a count of ten or more. The chain links TRBV20-1 to TRBJ2-4; the match to TRBD2 covers 11 bases. V was clipped by 5 bases and J by 8 bases; unmatched bases: 8. The CDR3 totals 14 residues. Germline assignment: CDR1 DFQATT and CDR2 SNEGSKA (reference sequence). CDR3 residues: CSALELAGADIQYF. The CDR3 DNA sequence: TGCAGTGCTCTGGAACTAGCGGGAGCGGACATTCAGTACTTC.

This clonotype was picked up many times. The genes are TRBV11-1 and TRBJ2-3; D possibly corresponds to TRBD1 (6 bases). The germline V and J ends were trimmed by 5 bases and 4 bases, with 13 bases remaining between them. Germline V lookup: CDR1 SGHAT, CDR2 FQDESV (reference sequence). This CDR3 is built from 14 residues. The CDR3 loop is CASSHLRGSDTQYF. The CDR3 DNA sequence: TGTGCCAGCAGCCACCTCAGGGGTTCAGATACGCAGTATTTT.

This clonotype was picked up many times. The chain has TRBV29-1 and TRBJ1-1; the D gene is possibly TRBD1 (6 bases). Trimming took 5 bases from V and 6 from J, leaving 13 bases between them. The CDR3 spans 12 residues. Germline CDR1 SQVTM, CDR2 ANQGSEA. CDR3: CSVQGSTPEAFF. CDR3 in DNA: TGCAGCGTTCAGGGGTCAACACCTGAAGCTTTCTTT.

This clonotype was counted ten times or more. J is TRBJ1-6 and V is TRBV7-2, with D uncertain. The CDR3 is made up of 15 amino acids. V was shortened by 5 bases and J by 7 bases, with 15 bases between the two germline ends. Looked up from germline, CDR1 is SGHTA and CDR2 is FQGNSA. CDR3 protein: CASSAAVGVNSPLHF. The CDR3 nucleotides are TGTGCCAGCAGCGCCGCCGTGGGAGTCAATTCACCCCTCCACTTT. Supplemented by reference TRBV7-2 and TRBJ1-6, the full variable domain reads GAGVSQSPSNKVTEKGKDVELRCDPISGHTALYWYRQSLGQGLEFLIYFQGNSAPDKSGLPSDRFSAERTGGSVSTLTIQRTQQEDSAVYLCASSAAVGVNSPLHFGNGTRLTVT.

The table lists this clonotype with many counts. The J gene is TRBJ1-4, the V gene TRBV28; no clear D gene. The CDR3 loop spans 13 amino acids. The ends were cut back, 6 bases at V and 8 bases at J, with 13 bases in the middle. The germline gives CDR1 MDHEN, CDR2 SYDVKM. CDR3: CASSRPPGEKLFF. CDR3 in DNA: TGTGCCAGCAGCAGACCCCCGGGGGAAAAACTGTTTTTT.